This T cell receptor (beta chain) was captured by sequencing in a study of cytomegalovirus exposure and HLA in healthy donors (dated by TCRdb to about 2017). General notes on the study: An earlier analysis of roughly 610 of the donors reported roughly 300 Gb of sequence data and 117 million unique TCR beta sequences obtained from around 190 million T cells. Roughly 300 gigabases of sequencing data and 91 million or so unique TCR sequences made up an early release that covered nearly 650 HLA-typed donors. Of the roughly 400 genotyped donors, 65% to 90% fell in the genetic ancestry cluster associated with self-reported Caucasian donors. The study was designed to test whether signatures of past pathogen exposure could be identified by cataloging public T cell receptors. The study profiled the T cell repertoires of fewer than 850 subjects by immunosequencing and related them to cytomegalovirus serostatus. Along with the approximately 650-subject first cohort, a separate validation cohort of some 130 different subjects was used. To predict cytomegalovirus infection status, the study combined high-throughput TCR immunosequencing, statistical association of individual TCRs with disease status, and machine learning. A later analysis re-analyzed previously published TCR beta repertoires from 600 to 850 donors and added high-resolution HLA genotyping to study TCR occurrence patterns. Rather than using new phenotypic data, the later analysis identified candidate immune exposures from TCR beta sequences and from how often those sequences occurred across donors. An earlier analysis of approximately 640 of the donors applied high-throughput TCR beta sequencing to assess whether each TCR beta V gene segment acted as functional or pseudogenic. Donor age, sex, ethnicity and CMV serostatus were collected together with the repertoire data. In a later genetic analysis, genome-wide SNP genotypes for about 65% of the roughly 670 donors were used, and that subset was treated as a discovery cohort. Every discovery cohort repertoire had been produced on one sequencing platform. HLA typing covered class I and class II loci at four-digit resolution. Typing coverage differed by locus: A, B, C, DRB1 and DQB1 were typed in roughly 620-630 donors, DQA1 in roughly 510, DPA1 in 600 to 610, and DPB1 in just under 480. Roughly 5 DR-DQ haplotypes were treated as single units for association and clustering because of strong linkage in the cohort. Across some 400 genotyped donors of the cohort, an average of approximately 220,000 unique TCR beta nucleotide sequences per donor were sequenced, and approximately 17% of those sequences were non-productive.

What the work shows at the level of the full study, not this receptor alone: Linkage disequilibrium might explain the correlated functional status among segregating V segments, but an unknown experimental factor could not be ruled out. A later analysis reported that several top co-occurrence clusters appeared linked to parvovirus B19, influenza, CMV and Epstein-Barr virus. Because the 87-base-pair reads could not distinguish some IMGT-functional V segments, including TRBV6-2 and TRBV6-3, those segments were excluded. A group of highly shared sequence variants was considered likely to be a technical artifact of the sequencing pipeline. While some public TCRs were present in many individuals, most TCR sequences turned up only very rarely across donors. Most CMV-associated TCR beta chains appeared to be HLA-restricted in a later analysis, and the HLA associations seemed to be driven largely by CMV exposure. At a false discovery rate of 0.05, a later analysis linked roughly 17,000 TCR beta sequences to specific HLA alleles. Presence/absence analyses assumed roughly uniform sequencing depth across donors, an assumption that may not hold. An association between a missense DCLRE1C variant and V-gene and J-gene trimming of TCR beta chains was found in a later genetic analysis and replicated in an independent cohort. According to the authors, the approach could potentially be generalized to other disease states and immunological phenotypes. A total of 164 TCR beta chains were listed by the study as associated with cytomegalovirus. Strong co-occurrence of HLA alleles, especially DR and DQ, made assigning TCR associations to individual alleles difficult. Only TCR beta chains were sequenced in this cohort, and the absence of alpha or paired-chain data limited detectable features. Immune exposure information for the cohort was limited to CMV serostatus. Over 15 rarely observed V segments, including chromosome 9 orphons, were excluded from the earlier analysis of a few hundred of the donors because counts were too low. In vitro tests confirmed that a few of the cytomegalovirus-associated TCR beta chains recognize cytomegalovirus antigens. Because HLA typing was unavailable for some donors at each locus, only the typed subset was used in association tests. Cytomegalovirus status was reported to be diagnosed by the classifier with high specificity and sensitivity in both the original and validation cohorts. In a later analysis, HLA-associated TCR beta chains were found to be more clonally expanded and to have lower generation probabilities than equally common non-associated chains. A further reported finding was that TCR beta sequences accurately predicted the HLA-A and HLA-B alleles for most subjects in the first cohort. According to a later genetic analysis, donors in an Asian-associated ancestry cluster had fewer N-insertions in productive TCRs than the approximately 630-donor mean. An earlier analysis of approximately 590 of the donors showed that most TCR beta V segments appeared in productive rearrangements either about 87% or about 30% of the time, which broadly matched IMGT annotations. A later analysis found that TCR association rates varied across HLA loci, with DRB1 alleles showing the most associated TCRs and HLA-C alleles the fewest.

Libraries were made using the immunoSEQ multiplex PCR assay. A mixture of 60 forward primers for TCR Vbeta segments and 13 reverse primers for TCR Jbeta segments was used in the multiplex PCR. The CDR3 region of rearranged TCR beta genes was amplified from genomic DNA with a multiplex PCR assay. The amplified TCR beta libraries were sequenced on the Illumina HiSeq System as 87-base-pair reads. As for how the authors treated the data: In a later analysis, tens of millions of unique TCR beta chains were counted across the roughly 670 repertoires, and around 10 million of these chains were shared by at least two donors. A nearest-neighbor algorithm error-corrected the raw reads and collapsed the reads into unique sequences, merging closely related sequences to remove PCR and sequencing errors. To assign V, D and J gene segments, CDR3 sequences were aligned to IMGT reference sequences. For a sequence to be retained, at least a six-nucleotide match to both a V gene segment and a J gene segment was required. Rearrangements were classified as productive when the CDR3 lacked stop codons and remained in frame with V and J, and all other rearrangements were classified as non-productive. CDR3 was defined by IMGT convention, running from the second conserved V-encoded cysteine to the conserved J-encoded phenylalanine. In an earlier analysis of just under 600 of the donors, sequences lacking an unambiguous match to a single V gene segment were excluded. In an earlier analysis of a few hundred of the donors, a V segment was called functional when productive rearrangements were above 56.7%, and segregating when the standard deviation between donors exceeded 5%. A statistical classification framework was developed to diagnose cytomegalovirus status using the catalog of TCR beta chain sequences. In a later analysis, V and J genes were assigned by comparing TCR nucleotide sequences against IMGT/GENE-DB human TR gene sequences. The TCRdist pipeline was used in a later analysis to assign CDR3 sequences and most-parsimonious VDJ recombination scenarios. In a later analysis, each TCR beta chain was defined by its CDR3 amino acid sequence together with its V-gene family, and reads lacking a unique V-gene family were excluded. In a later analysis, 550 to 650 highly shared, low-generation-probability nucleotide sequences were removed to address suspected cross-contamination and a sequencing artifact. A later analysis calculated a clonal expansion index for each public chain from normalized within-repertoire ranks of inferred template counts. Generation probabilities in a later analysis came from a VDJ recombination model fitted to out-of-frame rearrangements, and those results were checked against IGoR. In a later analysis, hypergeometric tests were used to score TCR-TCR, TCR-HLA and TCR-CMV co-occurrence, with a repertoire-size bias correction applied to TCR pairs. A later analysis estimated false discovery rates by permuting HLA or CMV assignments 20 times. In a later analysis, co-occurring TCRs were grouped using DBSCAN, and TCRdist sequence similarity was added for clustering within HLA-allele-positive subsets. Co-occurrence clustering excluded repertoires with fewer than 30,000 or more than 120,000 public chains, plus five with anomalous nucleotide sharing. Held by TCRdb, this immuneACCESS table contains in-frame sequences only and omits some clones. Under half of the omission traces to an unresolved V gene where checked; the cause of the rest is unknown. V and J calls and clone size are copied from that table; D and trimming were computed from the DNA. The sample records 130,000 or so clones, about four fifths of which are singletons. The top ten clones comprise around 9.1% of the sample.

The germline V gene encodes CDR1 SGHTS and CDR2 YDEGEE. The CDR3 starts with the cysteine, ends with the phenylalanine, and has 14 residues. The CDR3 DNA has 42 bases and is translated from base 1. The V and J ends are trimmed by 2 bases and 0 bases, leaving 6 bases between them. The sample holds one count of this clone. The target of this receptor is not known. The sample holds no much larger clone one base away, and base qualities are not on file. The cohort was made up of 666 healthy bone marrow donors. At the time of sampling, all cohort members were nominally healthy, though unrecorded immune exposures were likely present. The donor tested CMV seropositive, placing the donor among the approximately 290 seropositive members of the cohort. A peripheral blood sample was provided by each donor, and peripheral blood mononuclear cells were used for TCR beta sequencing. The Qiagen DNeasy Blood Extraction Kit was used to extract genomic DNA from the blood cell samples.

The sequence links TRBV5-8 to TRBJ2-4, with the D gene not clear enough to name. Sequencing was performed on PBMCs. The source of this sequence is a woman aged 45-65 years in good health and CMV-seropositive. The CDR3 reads CASSFELAKNIQYF. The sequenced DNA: TGTGCCAGCAGCTTTGAGCTAGCCAAAAACATTCAGTACTTC.